This T cell receptor (beta chain) was documented in a study of shared clonotypes between healthy human individuals. Concerning this clone itself: The antigen remains unidentified.

Replicate sorted-subset PCRs were loaded with 150 to 250 ng DNA, 25,000 to 30,000 T cell genomes. Sequencing used immunoSEQ multiplex PCR; TCRdb keeps in-frame clones, though not all of them. Here the sample spans a few million clones, 85% to 95% being singletons. V shed 2 bases, J shed 5 bases, and the junction held 5 bases outside the gene matches. CDR1 and CDR2 (germline): SGHRS, YFSETQ. The CDR3 has 14 residues. Findings of the study overall: Several donors shared approximately 5% of their naive CD4 clonotypes. Sample collection involved blood only; tissue repertoires are likely different.

This sequence originates from a man aged 18-30 years in good health. This rearrangement joins TRBV5-1 to TRBJ1-1; 8 nucleotides agree with TRBD1. The specimen was naive CD4+ T cells sorted from blood. The subset was: CD45RA+ positively selected. CDR3 DNA: TGCGCCAGCAGCTTATCGGACAGGGTGACTGAAGCTTTCTTT. Protein product: CASSLSDRVTEAFF. Using reference TRBV5-1 and TRBJ1-1 for the parts outside the CDR3, the full variable domain is KAGVTQTPRYLIKTRGQQVTLSCSPISGHRSVSWYQQTPGQGLQFLFEYFSETQRNKGNFPGRFSGRQFSNSRSEMNVSTLELGDSALYLCASSLSDRVTEAFFGQGTRLTVV.